This T cell receptor beta chain was sequenced for a study of T cell changes during pregnancy in multiple sclerosis. Sequencing used immunoSEQ multiplex PCR; TCRdb keeps in-frame clones, though not all of them. The data hold roughly 29,000 clones, with about 89% observed a single time. The CDR3 totals 12 residues. The germline V and J ends were trimmed by 6 bases and 9 bases, with 12 bases remaining between them. Germline V CDR1 and CDR2: MNHEY, SMNVEV (reference sequence). The V and J genes are TRBV27 and TRBJ1-3, with D possibly matching TRBD1 (5 bases). This sequence originates from a female donor in good health, enrolled as a control in a pregnancy study. Sequencing used CD4+ T cells from peripheral blood mononuclear cells, obtained in the first trimester of pregnancy. The CDR3 nucleotides read TGTGCCAGCAGAGGTAGAGACAGCACCATATATTTT. Its protein is CASRGRDSTIYF.